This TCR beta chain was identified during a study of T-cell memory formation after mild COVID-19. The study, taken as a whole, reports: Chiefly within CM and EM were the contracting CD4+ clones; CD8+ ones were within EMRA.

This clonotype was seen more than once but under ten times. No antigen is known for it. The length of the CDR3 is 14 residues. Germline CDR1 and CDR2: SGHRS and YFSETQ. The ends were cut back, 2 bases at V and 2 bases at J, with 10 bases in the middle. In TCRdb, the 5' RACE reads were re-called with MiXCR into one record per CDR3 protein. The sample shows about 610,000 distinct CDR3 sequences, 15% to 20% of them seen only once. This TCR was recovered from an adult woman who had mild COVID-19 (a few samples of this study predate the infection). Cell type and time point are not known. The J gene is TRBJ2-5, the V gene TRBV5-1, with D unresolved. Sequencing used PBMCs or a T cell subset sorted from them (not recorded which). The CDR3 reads CASSFSPPQETQYF. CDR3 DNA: TGCGCCAGCAGCTTCTCACCGCCACAAGAGACCCAGTACTTC. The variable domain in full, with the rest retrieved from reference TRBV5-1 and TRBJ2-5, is KAGVTQTPRYLIKTRGQQVTLSCSPISGHRSVSWYQQTPGQGLQFLFEYFSETQRNKGNFPGRFSGRQFSNSRSEMNVSTLELGDSALYLCASSFSPPQETQYFGPGTRLLVL.